One T cell receptor beta chain is described in this entry. Its antigen remains undetermined. Per-base qualities were not stored, and no clone one base away is much larger. TCRbeta CDR3 regions were sequenced with the immunoSEQ Assay. After extraction, genomic DNA underwent amplification by bias-controlled multiplex PCR, followed by high-throughput sequencing. On the study's bioinformatics: Collapsing and filtering of sequences were performed to quantify the absolute abundance of each unique TCRbeta CDR3 region. T cell fraction was estimated by normalization of TCRbeta template counts to usable DNA, with usable DNA being measured through amplification of reference genes present in all nucleated cells. Repertoire TCRs were annotated as SARS-CoV-2-specific by exact matching of V gene, CDR3 amino acid sequence and J gene to a known reactive TCR set. The reference SARS-CoV-2 TCR set came from MIRA and was filtered for enrichment in COVID-19-positive ImmuneCODE repertoires, removing public or cross-reactive TCRs. Drawing on the MIRA antigens, annotated TCRs were analysed further at the level of specific ORF or position within ORF. Depth was the summed frequency of annotated unique rearrangements, while breadth was defined as annotated unique rearrangements over total unique productive rearrangements. Group comparisons of TCR breadth used two-sided Wilcoxon rank-sum tests. In TCRdb, the immuneACCESS table is reduced to in-frame sequences with V and J assigned. These tables do not hold every clone; where another copy was compared, an unresolved V gene accounts for under half, and the others remain unexplained. Clone size and the V and J calls come from that table; the DNA yielded D and trimming. The sample table holds about 410,000 clones, of which approximately 90% were seen once. The ten largest make up 3.5% of the sample.

The germline V gene sets CDR1 to SGHVS and CDR2 to FQNEAQ. The CDR3 contains 17 residues, cysteine and phenylalanine counted. The DNA shown is the 51-base CDR3, in frame from base 1. V is pared back by 1 base and J by 4 bases, with 17 bases lying between the germline termini. The treatment or condition label here, explained by the study, means: 15 to 20 received Ad26.COV2.S at low or high dose, single or two shots; about five received placebo; per-sample allocation not given. Repertoires of vaccine and placebo recipients were sequenced from samples collected on day 63 after the first injection. Cohort 1b enrolled about two dozen adults aged 18-55 years at a single site in Boston, USA, between 29 July and 7 August 2020. Ad26.COV2.S was a replication-incompetent adenovirus type 26 vector that expressed a prefusion-stabilized SARS-CoV-2 spike protein derived from the original Wuhan strain. The data are from a study of Ad26.COV2.S vaccination and SARS-CoV-2 variants listed by TCRdb under 2021. Looking at the study overall: Donors in the vaccine arm were drawn from COV1001, a multicentre, randomized, double-blind, placebo-controlled phase I-IIa trial testing Ad26.COV2.S in healthy adults. Ad26.COV2.S was administered intramuscularly at 5 x 10^10 or 1 x 10^11 viral particles, either as a single shot or as two shots given 56 days apart. Participants in the trial were split at random into five groups of five each, receiving low-dose or high-dose Ad26.COV2.S once or twice, or else placebo on both occasions. Throughout the experiments and outcome assessment, investigators stayed blinded to trial group allocation. TCRbeta repertoire sequencing was used to assess the specificity and breadth of SARS-CoV-2-reactive T cell receptors after Ad26.COV2.S vaccination. A total of approximately 32 samples were included in the TCR-sequenced set, comprising roughly 19 Ad26.COV2.S vaccine recipients, 5 placebo recipients and 8 SARS-CoV-2 convalescent individuals.

Here is what the overall study found, with its caveats: Higher spike-specific TCR breadth was observed in Ad26.COV2.S recipients than in placebo recipients (P = 0.0014). Comparable non-spike TCR breadth was observed between vaccine and placebo recipients, consistent with only spike being contained in the vaccine. It was noted by the authors that total T cell responses may have been underestimated by the TCR breadth and depth analyses. Substantial breadth of spike-specific CD8+ and CD4+ T cell responses was reported after vaccination. The study was not powered for comparison of responses between vaccine doses or regimens.

The clonotype originates from a person aged 18 to 65 who received the Ad26.COV2.S COVID-19 vaccine or a placebo. The chain is encoded by TRBV7-8 joined to TRBJ2-1; TRBD2 might be the D gene, on 6 matching bases. Material: peripheral blood, obtained in a trial of Ad26.COV2.S vaccine versus placebo. The sequence in DNA is TGTGCCAGCAGCTTAGTCTCGGGTAGCGGACCTTACAATGAGCAGTTCTTC. Its coded protein is CASSLVSGSGPYNEQFF. The reference TRBV7-8 and TRBJ2-1 proteins fill in what lies around the CDR3, so the full variable domain reads GAGVSQSPRYKVAKRGQDVALRCDPISGHVSLFWYQQALGQGPEFLTYFQNEAQLDKSGLPSDRFFAERPEGSVSTLKIQRTQQEDSAVYLCASSLVSGSGPYNEQFFGPGTRLTVL.